This T cell receptor beta chain appears in the sequencing data of a study of T cells in Graves' hyperthyroidism and ophthalmopathy. Patients were excluded for uncontrolled infection, other autoimmune disease, pregnancy or lactation. TCR beta CDR3 regions were amplified from RNA transcripts. The HTBI primer set drove a first-round RT-PCR of the TCR CDR3. MiXCR, applied by TCRdb to the multiplex PCR reads, yields one record per CDR3 protein. This table has about 700,000 distinct CDR3 sequences, less than 45% appearing once. This clonotype was seen a handful of times. The germline V gene has CDR1 SGHVS and CDR2 FQNEAQ. V lost 5 bases to trimming and J lost 11 bases, with 12 bases between them. CDR3 length: 11 residues.

The sequenced material came from peripheral blood or thyroid tissue (not recorded which). V gene TRBV7-8 combines with J gene TRBJ1-1; TRBD1 might be the D (6 bases). The TCR was taken from an adult man with Graves' disease, either hyperthyroidism or ophthalmopathy (not recorded which). CDR3 in amino acids: CASSLEGEAFF. CDR3 nucleotide sequence: TGTGCCAGCAGCCTGGAGGGGGAGGCTTTCTTT.